This T cell receptor (beta chain) was identified during a study of neurological immune-mediated disorders. Regarding the study as a whole: Levels of TCR clonal expansion peaked in HTLV-1-associated myelopathy and reached their lowest in multiple sclerosis, under those of healthy controls.

MiXCR, run by TCRdb on the 5' RACE reads, gives a single entry per CDR3 protein. The table has approximately 100,000 distinct CDR3 sequences, 3% to 4.5% seen once. This clonotype appeared many times. Its antigen is as yet unknown. The germline V gene has CDR1 SGHDT and CDR2 YYEEEE. Trimming removed 1 base at V and 6 bases at J, with 14 bases between. This CDR3 comprises 15 residues. The clonotype comes from a woman under 30 with multiple sclerosis. The chain links TRBV5-6 to TRBJ2-1; no clear D gene. Sequenced: PBMCs. CDR3 nucleotides: TGTGCCAGCAGCTTGTGGGTAGTAAATGTCAATGAGCAGTTCTTC. This encodes CASSLWVVNVNEQFF.